The 9 T cell receptor beta chains listed next were all sequenced from one sample in a study of cytotoxic CD8 clonotypes in ibrutinib-treated CLL (dated by TCRdb to 2020 to 2022). The method behind the library was the immunoSEQ multiplex PCR assay. TCRdb's version of the immuneACCESS table is confined to in-frame rearrangements and falls short of the full clone set. An unresolved V gene accounts for under half of the shortfall where checked; the remainder is of unknown origin. The sample table contains 160,000 or so clones; only one count was recorded for under 85% of them. The top ten clones comprise 3.5% to 5.5% of the sample. Explained via the paper, the time point label denotes: 20 to 25 months on ibrutinib. Here the sequenced sample was PBMCs, taken after 24 months of ibrutinib treatment. These TCRs come from a human donor with chronic lymphocytic leukemia.

This clone was detected once. At one end, the junction sequence differs from germline, possibly due to a read error. This chain joins TRBV7-9 and TRBJ1-2; 7 bases are shared with TRBD1. The CDR3 covers 11 residues. Germline V CDR1 and CDR2: SEHNR, FQNEAQ (reference sequence). The CDR3 reads CASSRTGTADF. The DNA for the CDR3 is TGTGCCAGCAGCCGGACCGGGACAGCGGATTTC.

This chain connects TRBV18 to TRBJ1-2, with TRBD1 as a possible D gene (5 bases). V was pared by 3 bases and J by 3 bases, with 20 bases between. Germline V lookup: CDR1 KGHSH, CDR2 LQKENI. The CDR3 extends over 17 amino acids. In nucleotides, the CDR3 is TGTGCCAGCTCACCGGGGGTCCAGACGGCCGCGGACTATGGCTACACCTTC. Translation gives CASSPGVQTAADYGYTF.

This clone was seen just once. This rearrangement joins TRBV29-1 to TRBJ2-3, with D perhaps TRBD2 (5 bases). This CDR3 has 14 residues. V was trimmed by 6 bases and J by 2 bases, leaving 15 bases between them. Germline lookup yields CDR1 SQVTM and CDR2 ANQGSEA. The CDR3 DNA reads as TGCAGCGTCCCTAAGAGCGGAACCACAGATACGCAGTATTTT. Its translation is CSVPKSGTTDTQYF.

A few counts support this clone. This sequence joins TRBV9 and TRBJ2-3; no clear D. V lost 0 bases, J lost 5 bases, and 10 bases lay in between. This CDR3 is built from 14 residues. Germline V gene sequence: CDR1 SGDLS, CDR2 YYNGEE. DNA for the CDR3: TGTGCCAGCAGCGTAGTTTCTAGTCGAGATACGCAGTATTTT. The encoded protein is CASSVVSSRDTQYF.

CDR3 nucleotide sequence: TGTGCCAGCAGCCAGACCGGTTTATATGGCTACACCTTC. Protein product: CASSQTGLYGYTF. This chain joins TRBV11-2 and TRBJ1-2; D is undetermined. This CDR3 region has 13 residues. The germline gives CDR1 SGHAT, CDR2 FQNNGV. V was trimmed by 5 bases and J by 5 bases, leaving 12 bases between them.

This chain connects TRBV5-1 to TRBJ1-1; 7 bases agree with TRBD1. This CDR3 contains 15 residues. The V segment lost 4 bases and the J segment 5 bases; nucleotides outside the gene matches: 11. Looked up from germline, CDR1 is SGHRS and CDR2 is YFSETQ. This chain's CDR3 is CASSPKTGTRTEAFF. CDR3 nucleotide sequence: TGCGCCAGCAGCCCAAAGACAGGGACGAGGACTGAAGCTTTCTTT.

This chain connects TRBV5-6 to TRBJ1-1, with 7 nucleotides matching TRBD1. Per germline, CDR1 SGHDT and CDR2 YYEEEE. V lost 3 bases to trimming and J lost 6 bases; unmatched junction nucleotides: 5. CDR3 length: 13 residues. CDR3 nucleotide sequence: TGTGCCAGCAGCTCTCAGGGGGATGCTGAAGCTTTCTTT. It yields the protein CASSSQGDAEAFF.

The chain has TRBV2 and TRBJ1-1; D gene uncertain. Germline loops: CDR1 SNHLY, CDR2 FYNNEI. The V end was cut by 6 bases, the J end by 1 base, with 15 bases between. The CDR3 sequence is 15 residues long. CDR3 protein: CASRSLGVRNTEAFF. The CDR3 DNA sequence: TGTGCCAGCAGGTCCCTCGGGGTAAGGAACACTGAAGCTTTCTTT. The whole variable domain, filled in from reference TRBV2 and TRBJ1-1, reads EPEVTQTPSHQVTQMGQEVILRCVPISNHLYFYWYRQILGQKVEFLVSFYNNEISEKSEIFDDQFSVERPDGSNFTLKIRSTKLEDSAMYFCASRSLGVRNTEAFFGQGTRLTVV.

The V and J genes are TRBV21-1 and TRBJ1-1; the table's D call, TRBD1, has no DNA check behind it. TRBV21-1 is an annotated pseudogene. The CDR3 covers 14 residues. The DNA of the CDR3 is TGTGCGGTCGGGACAGGGGGCGAGAGGACTGAAGCTTTCTTT. Protein product: CAVGTGGERTEAFF.